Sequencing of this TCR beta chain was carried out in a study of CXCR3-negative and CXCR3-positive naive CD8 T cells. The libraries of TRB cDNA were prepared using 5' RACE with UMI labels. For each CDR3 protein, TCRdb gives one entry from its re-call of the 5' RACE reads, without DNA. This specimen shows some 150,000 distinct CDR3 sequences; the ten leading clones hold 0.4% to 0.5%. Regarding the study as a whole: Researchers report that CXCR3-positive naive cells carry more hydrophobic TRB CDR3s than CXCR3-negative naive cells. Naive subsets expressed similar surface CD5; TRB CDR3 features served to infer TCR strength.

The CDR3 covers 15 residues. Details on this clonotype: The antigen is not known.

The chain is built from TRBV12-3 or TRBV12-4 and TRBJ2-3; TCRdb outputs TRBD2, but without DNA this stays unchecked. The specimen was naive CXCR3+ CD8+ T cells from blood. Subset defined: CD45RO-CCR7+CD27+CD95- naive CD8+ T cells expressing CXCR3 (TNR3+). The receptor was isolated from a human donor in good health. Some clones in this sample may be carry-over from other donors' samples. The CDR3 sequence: CASTDGERGGDTQYF.